These 19 T cell receptor beta chains were all obtained from the same sample, sequenced in a study of Graves' ophthalmopathy and Graves' hyperthyroidism. Amplification from RNA transcripts yielded the TCR beta CDR3 regions. HTBI-primed RT-PCR formed the first round, and a multiplex PCR formed the second. TCRdb called the multiplex PCR reads again in MiXCR, with one record for every CDR3 protein. The data hold roughly 500,000 distinct CDR3 sequences, with approximately 15% observed a single time. The sequenced material came from blood. The receptors were sampled from a woman aged 25-40 years with Graves' ophthalmopathy.

The count of this clonotype is one. This rearrangement joins TRBV2 to TRBJ2-2; 7 bases map to TRBD2. The junction had 6 bases not matched to a gene; V was cut back by 11 bases and J by 3 bases. The CDR3 is made up of 13 amino acids. Germline V lookup: CDR1 SNHLY, CDR2 FYNNEI. The CDR3 coding sequence is TGTGCCCCCGGGGGAGGGGACACCGGGGAGCTGTTTTTT. Its protein product is CAPGGGDTGELFF.

This clonotype was recorded at least ten times. The rearrangement uses TRBV20-1 and TRBJ2-2, with D perhaps TRBD1 (5 bases). Germline-derived CDR1 and CDR2 are DFQATT and SNEGSKA (reference sequence). The CDR3 length is 13 residues. The CDR3 nucleotides read TGCAGCCTAGGGGTTTCGAACACCGGGGAGCTGTTTTTT. Its translation: CSLGVSNTGELFF.

This clonotype was observed a handful of times. The chain has TRBV6-2 or TRBV6-3 and TRBJ1-5; D may be TRBD1 (5 bases). CDR3 length: 14 amino acids. Germline assignment: CDR1 MNHEY and CDR2 SVGEGT. Trimming removed 6 bases from V and 2 bases from J, with 11 bases in between. The CDR3 spells CASSRGPGNQPQHF. The DNA for the CDR3 is TGTGCCAGCAGCCGGGGACCCGGCAATCAGCCCCAGCATTTT.

This clonotype was counted ten times or more. The V and J genes are TRBV6-1 and TRBJ2-2; the D gene is possibly TRBD1 (6 bases). This CDR3 has 15 amino acids. Trimming removed 6 bases at V and 6 bases at J, with 17 bases between. Germline V gene data show CDR1 as MNHNS and CDR2 as SASEGT. The CDR3 reads CASSAGWDKAGELFF. CDR3 nucleotide sequence: TGTGCCAGCAGCGCAGGGTGGGACAAGGCCGGGGAGCTGTTTTTT.

The genes are TRBV5-1 and TRBJ2-2; possible D gene TRBD1, 6 bases. The CDR3 is made up of 13 amino acids. Trimming shortened V by 5 bases and J by 4 bases, and 9 bases separated the two germline ends. CDR1 and CDR2 from the germline V gene are SGHRS and YFSETQ. The CDR3 DNA follows: TGCGCCAGCAGGGACAGATTCACCGGGGAGCTGTTTTTT. This codes for CASRDRFTGELFF.

The chain recombines TRBV6-1 with TRBJ2-7; 9 nucleotides line up with TRBD1. Germline values: CDR1 MNHNS, CDR2 SASEGT. The CDR3 length is 14 residues. V shed 7 bases, J shed 6 bases, and the junction held 10 bases outside the gene matches. The DNA for the CDR3 is TGTGCCAGCACCTTCGGAACAGGGGGCTCCGAGCAGTACTTC. Its translation: CASTFGTGGSEQYF.

With respect to this clonotype: This sequence may be a read error, since a much larger clone differs from it by one base. The chain links TRBV30 to TRBJ1-6; 7 bases line up with TRBD1. The CDR3 runs to 15 residues. The germline CDR1 and CDR2 sequences are GTSNPN and SVGIG (reference sequence). CDR3 in amino acids: CAWGTDDNYNSHLHF. The CDR3 nucleotides are TGTGCCTGGGGGACAGATGACAACTATAATTCACACCTCCACTTT.

This clonotype came up many times. The chain links TRBV4-1 to TRBJ1-1, with 8 bases identical to TRBD1. The J segment lost 3 bases and the V segment lost 7 bases, leaving 4 bases of the junction unmatched. This CDR3 is built from 13 residues. Germline V gene sequence: CDR1 MGHRA, CDR2 YSYEKL. The CDR3 sequence: CASKTGEDTEAFF. The CDR3 DNA sequence: TGCGCCAGCAAGACAGGGGAGGACACTGAAGCTTTCTTT.

This rearrangement joins TRBV5-1 to TRBJ2-3, with D maybe TRBD1 (5 bases). Germline CDR1 reads SGHRS; CDR2 reads YFSETQ. Trimming removed 2 bases from V and 2 bases from J, with 9 bases in between. This CDR3 region has 14 residues. For the CDR3, the DNA is TGCGCCAGCAGCTTCAAGGGGTTCACAGATACGCAGTATTTT. The encoded protein is CASSFKGFTDTQYF. Full variable domain (outside the CDR3, taken from reference TRBV5-1 and TRBJ2-3): KAGVTQTPRYLIKTRGQQVTLSCSPISGHRSVSWYQQTPGQGLQFLFEYFSETQRNKGNFPGRFSGRQFSNSRSEMNVSTLELGDSALYLCASSFKGFTDTQYFGPGTRLTVL.

V and J are TRBV27 and TRBJ2-2; TRBD1 might be the D (6 bases). The CDR3 sequence is 16 residues long. Trimming cost V 5 bases and J 1 base, with 14 bases left between them. In germline, CDR1 is MNHEY, CDR2 SMNVEV (reference sequence). The CDR3 sequence is CASSLGRGLNTGELFF. The CDR3 DNA sequence: TGTGCCAGCAGTCTTGGCAGGGGCCTGAACACCGGGGAGCTGTTTTTT.

Many counts were recorded for this clonotype. The chain employs TRBV6-1 and TRBJ2-7, with 8 bases fitting TRBD2. Germline values: CDR1 MNHNS, CDR2 SASEGT. V dropped 3 bases and J dropped 6; count of bases not matched to a gene: 7. The CDR3 length is 14 residues. The CDR3 sequence is CASSDDGLAPEQYF. CDR3 in DNA: TGTGCCAGCAGTGACGACGGACTAGCTCCCGAGCAGTACTTC.

As to this clonotype: One end of the junction does not line up with germline, which may come from a read error. The V call is TRBV7-9, the J call TRBJ1-6; D is ambiguous. Germline V gives CDR1 SEHNR, CDR2 FQNEAQ (reference sequence). The CDR3 loop spans 14 amino acids. The CDR3 region has the DNA TGTGTCAGCAGTTTAGTGGGTGGTAATTCACCCCTCCACTTT. It encodes CVSSLVGGNSPLHF.

There are many counts of this clonotype. The rearrangement uses TRBV27 and TRBJ1-1; no clear D gene. The CDR3 totals 16 residues. V was cut by 2 bases and J by 3 bases, with 16 bases left in between. From germline, CDR1 is MNHEY and CDR2 SMNVEV (reference sequence). The CDR3 reads CASSLKQPPSYTEAFF. The CDR3 bases are TGTGCCAGCAGTTTAAAACAGCCTCCCTCCTACACTGAAGCTTTCTTT.

This clonotype was seen a few times. A much larger clonotype is one base distant, so this may be a read error. The chain uses TRBV28 and TRBJ1-3, with D possibly TRBD1 on 5 matching bases. The V end was cut by 6 bases, the J end by 4 bases, with 7 bases between. Germline V gene sequence: CDR1 MDHEN, CDR2 SYDVKM. This CDR3 is built from 12 residues. The CDR3 DNA sequence: TGTGCCAGCAGCCGACAGGGAAACACCATATATTTT. It specifies CASSRQGNTIYF. Combining the CDR3 with reference TRBV28 and TRBJ1-3 gives the whole variable domain DVKVTQSSRYLVKRTGEKVFLECVQDMDHENMFWYRQDPGLGLRLIYFSYDVKMKEKGDIPEGYSVSREKKERFSLILESASTNQTSMYLCASSRQGNTIYFGEGSWLTVV.

The chain recombines TRBV10-2 with TRBJ1-2; D is unclear. Germline lookup yields CDR1 WSHSY and CDR2 SAAADI. The V end lost 8 bases, the J end lost 4 bases, and 8 bases lay between the germline ends. The CDR3 is 11 amino acids. CDR3 sequence reads: CASGDFYGYTF. CDR3 bases: TGCGCCAGCGGGGATTTCTATGGCTACACCTTC.

In its sample, this clonotype was seen once. CDR3 nucleotides: TGCGCCAGCAGCGAGGGACAGTCTAATTCACCCCTCCACTTT. Its translation: CASSEGQSNSPLHF. The gene calls are TRBV5-1 and TRBJ1-6, with TRBD1 identical over 7 bases. Germline CDR1 SGHRS, CDR2 YFSETQ. There are 14 residues in the CDR3. J was trimmed by 6 bases and V by 4 bases; bases with no gene match: 4.

The chain recombines TRBV4-1 with TRBJ2-5; TRBD2 matches 10 bases. From germline, CDR1 is MGHRA and CDR2 YSYEKL. The trim removed 1 base at V and 5 bases at J, leaving 4 bases unmatched. CDR3 length: 15 amino acids. The CDR3, as DNA: TGCGCCAGCAGCCAAGCGAGCGGGGGGGTGGAGACCCAGTACTTC. Translated: CASSQASGGVETQYF.

This clonotype was seen at least ten times. The chain couples TRBV12-3 or TRBV12-4 to TRBJ2-7; 7 positions match TRBD2. Trimming cost V 1 base and J 4 bases; bases outside gene matches: 4. The CDR3 spans 14 residues. CDR3 nucleotides: TGTGCCAGCAGTTTAGGGTGGCGGGGGTACGAGCAGTACTTC. It yields the protein CASSLGWRGYEQYF.

Notes on this clonotype: Germline and junction disagree at one end, which may indicate a read error. V and J are TRBV2 and TRBJ2-2, with 7 bases fitting TRBD2. The germline V gene has CDR1 SNHLY and CDR2 FYNNEI. This CDR3 spans 16 amino acids. CDR3 DNA sequence: TGTGGCAGCCGAACGGGCACTAGCGCAAAAGACGGGGAGCTGTTTTTT. Protein product: CGSRTGTSAKDGELFF.